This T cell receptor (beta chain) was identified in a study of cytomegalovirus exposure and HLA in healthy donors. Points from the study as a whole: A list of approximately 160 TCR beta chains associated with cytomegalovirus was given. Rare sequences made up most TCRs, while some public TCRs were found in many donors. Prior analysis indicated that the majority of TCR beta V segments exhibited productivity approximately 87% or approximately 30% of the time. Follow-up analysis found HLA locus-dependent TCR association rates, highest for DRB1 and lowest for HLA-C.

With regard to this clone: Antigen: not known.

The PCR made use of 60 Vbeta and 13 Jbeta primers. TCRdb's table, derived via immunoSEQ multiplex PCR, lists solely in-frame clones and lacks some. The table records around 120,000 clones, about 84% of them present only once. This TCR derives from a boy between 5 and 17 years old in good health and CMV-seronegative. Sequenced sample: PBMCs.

CDR3 in DNA: TGTGCCAGCAGCTCCCGGGGTAGGAAGTATTTT. Translated: CASSSRGRKYF. The chain links TRBV7-3 to TRBJ2-3; a weak D match, TRBD2 (5 bases). The V end lost 4 bases, the J end lost 13 bases, and 12 bases lay between the germline ends. From germline, CDR1 is SGHTA and CDR2 FQGTGA. The CDR3 consists of 11 residues.